The sequence of this T cell receptor beta chain was determined in a study of control samples from healthy donors and cancer patients. The CDR3 contains 13 residues. V was cut by 7 bases and J by 3 bases, with 12 bases left in between. Here immunoSEQ multiplex PCR was the method, and the copy in TCRdb shows in-frame clones only, minus some. The table shows around 130,000 clones, with about 88% occurring only once. The specimen was blood. The chain employs TRBV12-3 or TRBV12-4 and TRBJ1-1; D call uncertain. This TCR was recovered from a man aged 50 to 59 in good health. CDR3 sequence reads: CASNSRVYTEAFF. CDR3 sequence (DNA): TGTGCCAGCAATAGCAGAGTTTACACTGAAGCTTTCTTT.